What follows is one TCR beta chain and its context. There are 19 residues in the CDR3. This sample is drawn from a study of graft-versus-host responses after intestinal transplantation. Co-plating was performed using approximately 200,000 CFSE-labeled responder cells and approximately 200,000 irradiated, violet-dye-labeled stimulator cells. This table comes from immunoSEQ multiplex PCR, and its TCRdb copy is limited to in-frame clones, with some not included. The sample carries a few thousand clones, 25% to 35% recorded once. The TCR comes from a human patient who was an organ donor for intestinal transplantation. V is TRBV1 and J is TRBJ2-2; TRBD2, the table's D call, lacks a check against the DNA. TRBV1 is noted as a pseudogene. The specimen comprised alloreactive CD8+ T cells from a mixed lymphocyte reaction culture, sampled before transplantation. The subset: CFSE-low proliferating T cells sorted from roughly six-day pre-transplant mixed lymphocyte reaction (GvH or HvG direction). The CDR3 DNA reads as TGCACCAGCAGCCAAGTGACTAGCGGGGGGGGCTGGAACACCGGGGAGCTGTTTTTT. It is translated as CTSSQVTSGGGWNTGELFF.